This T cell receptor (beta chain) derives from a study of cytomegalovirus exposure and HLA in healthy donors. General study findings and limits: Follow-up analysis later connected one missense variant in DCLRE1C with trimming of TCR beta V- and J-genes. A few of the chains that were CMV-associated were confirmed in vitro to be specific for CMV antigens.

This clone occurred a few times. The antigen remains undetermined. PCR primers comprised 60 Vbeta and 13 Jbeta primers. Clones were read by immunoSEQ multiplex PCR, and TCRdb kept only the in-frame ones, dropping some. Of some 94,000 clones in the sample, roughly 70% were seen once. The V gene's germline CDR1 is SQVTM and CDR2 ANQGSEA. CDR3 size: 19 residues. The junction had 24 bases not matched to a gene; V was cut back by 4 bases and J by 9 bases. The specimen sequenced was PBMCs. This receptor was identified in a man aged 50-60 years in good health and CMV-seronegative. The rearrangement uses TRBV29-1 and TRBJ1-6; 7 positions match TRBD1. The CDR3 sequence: CSVATGGTDARGLTSPLHF. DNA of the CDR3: TGCAGCGTTGCTACCGGGGGCACCGATGCCAGGGGGTTAACTTCACCCCTCCACTTT.